The 5 T cell receptor beta chains given below trace back to one sample, sequenced in a study of identical twins. TCRdb reanalysed the 5' RACE reads using MiXCR and keeps one entry per CDR3 protein. This sample has 1.5 million or so distinct CDR3 sequences, with under 35% found just once. The sequenced material came from cord blood. These receptors all stem from a newborn girl in good health.

This chain links TRBV20-1 with TRBJ2-7; TRBD1 matches at 7 bases. V lost 6 bases to trimming and J lost 0 bases; unmatched junction nucleotides: 5. CDR3 size: 13 residues. Germline V lookup: CDR1 DFQATT, CDR2 SNEGSKA (reference sequence). The CDR3 protein is CSAPGQISYEQYF. The DNA of the CDR3 is TGCAGTGCCCCGGGACAGATCTCCTACGAGCAGTACTTC.

This clonotype was found once. The chain couples TRBV9 to TRBJ2-7; TRBD2 might be the D (6 bases). CDR3 size: 16 residues. The V and J ends lost 0 bases and 7 bases respectively, with 20 bases between them. The germline gives CDR1 SGDLS, CDR2 YYNGEE. The CDR3 loop is CASSVGRGRIYNEQYF. The CDR3 DNA is TGTGCCAGCAGCGTAGGGAGGGGTCGAATCTACAATGAGCAGTACTTC.

The chain carries TRBV19 and TRBJ1-2; no firm D call. The CDR3 contains 11 residues. The germline V gene encodes CDR1 LNHDA and CDR2 SQIVND (reference sequence). Trimming removed 10 bases from V and 2 bases from J, with 8 bases in between. The CDR3 DNA reads TGTGCCATCTTTTTCAACTATGGCTACACCTTC. It specifies CAIFFNYGYTF.

The rearrangement uses TRBV20-1 and TRBJ1-4, with 10 positions matching TRBD1. Germline V lookup: CDR1 DFQATT, CDR2 SNEGSKA (reference sequence). The CDR3 consists of 14 residues. The junction had 7 bases not matched to a gene; V was cut back by 6 bases and J by 6 bases. CDR3 amino acids: CSAGTGTGDEKLFF. The CDR3 bases are TGCAGTGCCGGCACCGGGACAGGGGATGAAAAACTGTTTTTT.

V usage is TRBV5-1 and J usage is TRBJ2-1, with TRBD1 matching over 9 bases. The CDR3 runs 15 residues. Germline V gives CDR1 SGHRS, CDR2 YFSETQ. V gave up 0 bases and J gave up 5 bases; unmatched junction bases: 3. The CDR3 loop is CASSLVGQGHNEQFF. The CDR3 region has the DNA TGCGCCAGCAGCTTGGTTGGACAGGGGCACAATGAGCAGTTCTTC.